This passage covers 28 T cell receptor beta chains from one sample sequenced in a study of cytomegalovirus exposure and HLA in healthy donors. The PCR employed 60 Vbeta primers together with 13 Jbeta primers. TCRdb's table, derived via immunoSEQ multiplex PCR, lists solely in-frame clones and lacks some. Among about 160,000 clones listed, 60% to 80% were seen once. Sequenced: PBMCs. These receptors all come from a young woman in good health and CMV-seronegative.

The CDR3 spells CASSPPAGGPTGELFF. Written as DNA, the CDR3 is TGTGCCAGCTCACCACCGGCGGGGGGCCCCACCGGGGAGCTGTTTTTT. The V gene is TRBV18, the J gene TRBJ2-2, with TRBD2 identical over 8 bases. The CDR3 is made up of 16 amino acids. Germline lookup yields CDR1 KGHSH and CDR2 LQKENI. With 0 bases clipped from V and 4 bases from J, the junction kept 4 bases outside the gene matches.

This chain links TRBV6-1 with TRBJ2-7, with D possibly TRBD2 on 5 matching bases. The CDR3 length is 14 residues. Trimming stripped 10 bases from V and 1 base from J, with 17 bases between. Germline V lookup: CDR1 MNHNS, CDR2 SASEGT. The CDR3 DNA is TGTGCCACATCTTCCGGGCGGGTTTCCTACGAGCAGTACTTC. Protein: CATSSGRVSYEQYF.

The CDR3 is CASSNRMNTEAFF. CDR3 nucleotides: TGTGCCAGCAGCAACAGGATGAACACTGAAGCTTTCTTT. The chain joins TRBV7-2 to TRBJ1-1, with D possibly TRBD1 on 5 matching bases. Per germline, CDR1 SGHTA and CDR2 FQGNSA. Trimming pared 5 bases from V and 0 bases from J, leaving 7 bases between. This CDR3 spans 13 amino acids.

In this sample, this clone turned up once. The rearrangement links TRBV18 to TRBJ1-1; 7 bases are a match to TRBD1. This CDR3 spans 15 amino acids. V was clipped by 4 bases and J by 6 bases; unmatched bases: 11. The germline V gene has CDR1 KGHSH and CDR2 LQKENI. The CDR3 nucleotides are TGTGCCAGCTCACAGTTTACAGGGGTAGATTCTGAAGCTTTCTTT. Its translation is CASSQFTGVDSEAFF.

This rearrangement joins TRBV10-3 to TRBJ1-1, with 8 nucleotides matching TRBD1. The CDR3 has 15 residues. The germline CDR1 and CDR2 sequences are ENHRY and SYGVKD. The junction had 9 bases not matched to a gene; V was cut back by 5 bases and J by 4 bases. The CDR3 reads CAISPTTGVITEAFF. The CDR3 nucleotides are TGTGCCATCAGTCCTACGACAGGGGTTATCACTGAAGCTTTCTTT.

The CDR3 here is CASSPPPGGGVYGYTF. The CDR3 bases are TGTGCCAGCTCACCACCCCCAGGGGGTGGAGTGTATGGCTACACCTTC. The V and J genes are TRBV18 and TRBJ1-2; 7 nucleotides align to TRBD1. V dropped 0 bases and J dropped 5; count of bases not matched to a gene: 9. The CDR3 runs to 16 residues. Germline CDR1 KGHSH, CDR2 LQKENI.

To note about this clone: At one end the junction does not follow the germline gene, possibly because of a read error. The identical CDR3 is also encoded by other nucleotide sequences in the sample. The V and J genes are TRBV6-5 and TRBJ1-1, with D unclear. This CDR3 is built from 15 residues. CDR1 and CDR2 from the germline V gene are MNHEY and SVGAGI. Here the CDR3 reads CASSYSFGSGTEAFF. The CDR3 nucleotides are TGTGCCAGCAGCTACTCGTTTGGGAGCGGCACTGAAGCTTTCTTT.

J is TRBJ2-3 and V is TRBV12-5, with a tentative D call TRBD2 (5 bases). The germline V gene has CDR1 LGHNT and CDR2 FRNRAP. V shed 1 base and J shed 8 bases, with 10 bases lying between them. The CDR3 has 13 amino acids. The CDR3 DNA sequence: TGTGCTAGTGGTTTGGGAAGAGGAGGTACGCAGTATTTT. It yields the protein CASGLGRGGTQYF.

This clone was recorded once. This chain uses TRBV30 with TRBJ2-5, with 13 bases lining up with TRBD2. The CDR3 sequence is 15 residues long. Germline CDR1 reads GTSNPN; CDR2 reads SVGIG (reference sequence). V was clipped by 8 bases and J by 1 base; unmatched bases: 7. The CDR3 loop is CANGLAGDIQETQYF. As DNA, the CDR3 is TGTGCCAATGGACTAGCGGGGGATATCCAAGAGACCCAGTACTTC.

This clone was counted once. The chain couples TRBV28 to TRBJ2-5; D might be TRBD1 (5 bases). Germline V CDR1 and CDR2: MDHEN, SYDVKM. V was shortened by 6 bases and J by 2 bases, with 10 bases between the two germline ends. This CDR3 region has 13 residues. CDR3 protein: CASSTTGQETQYF. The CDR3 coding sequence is TGTGCCAGCAGCACAACAGGACAAGAGACCCAGTACTTC.

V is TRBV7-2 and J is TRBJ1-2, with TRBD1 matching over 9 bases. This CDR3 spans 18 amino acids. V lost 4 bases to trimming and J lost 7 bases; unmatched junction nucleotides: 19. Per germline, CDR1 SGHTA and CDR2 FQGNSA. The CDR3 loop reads CASSSEQGARGVRLGYTF. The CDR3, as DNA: TGTGCCAGCAGCTCGGAACAGGGGGCTAGGGGGGTGAGGCTTGGCTACACCTTC.

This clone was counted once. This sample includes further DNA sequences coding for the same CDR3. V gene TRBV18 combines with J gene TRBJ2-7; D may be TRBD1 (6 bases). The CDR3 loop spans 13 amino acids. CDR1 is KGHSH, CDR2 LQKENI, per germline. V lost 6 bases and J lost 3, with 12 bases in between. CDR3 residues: CASSPGQDYEQYF. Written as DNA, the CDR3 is TGTGCCAGCTCGCCGGGACAAGACTACGAGCAGTACTTC. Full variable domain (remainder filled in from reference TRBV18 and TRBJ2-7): NAGVMQNPRHLVRRRGQEARLRCSPMKGHSHVYWYRQLPEEGLKFMVYLQKENIIDESGMPKERFSAEFPKEGPSILRIQQVVRGDSAAYFCASSPGQDYEQYFGPGTRLTVT.

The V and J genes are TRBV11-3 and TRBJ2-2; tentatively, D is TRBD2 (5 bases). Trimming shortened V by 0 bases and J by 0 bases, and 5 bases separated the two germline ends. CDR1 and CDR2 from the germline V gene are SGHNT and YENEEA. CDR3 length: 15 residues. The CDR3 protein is CASSLEGANTGELFF. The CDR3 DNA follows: TGTGCCAGCAGCTTAGAGGGAGCGAACACCGGGGAGCTGTTTTTT.

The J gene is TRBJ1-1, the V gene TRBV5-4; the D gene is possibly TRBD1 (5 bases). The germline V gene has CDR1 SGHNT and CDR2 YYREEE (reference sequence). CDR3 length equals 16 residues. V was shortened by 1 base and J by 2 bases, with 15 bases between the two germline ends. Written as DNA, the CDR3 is TGTGCCAGCAGCTTGTTTCCTTTCGGGGGTAACACTGAAGCTTTCTTT. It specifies CASSLFPFGGNTEAFF.

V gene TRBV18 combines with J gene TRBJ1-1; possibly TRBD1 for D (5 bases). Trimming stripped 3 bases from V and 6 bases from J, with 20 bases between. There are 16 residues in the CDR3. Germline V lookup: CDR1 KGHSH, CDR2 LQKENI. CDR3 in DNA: TGTGCCAGCTCACCTTCCGGCAGGGCAGCATCCGCTGAAGCTTTCTTT. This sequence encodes CASSPSGRAASAEAFF. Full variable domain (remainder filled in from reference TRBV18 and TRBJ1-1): NAGVMQNPRHLVRRRGQEARLRCSPMKGHSHVYWYRQLPEEGLKFMVYLQKENIIDESGMPKERFSAEFPKEGPSILRIQQVVRGDSAAYFCASSPSGRAASAEAFFGQGTRLTVV.

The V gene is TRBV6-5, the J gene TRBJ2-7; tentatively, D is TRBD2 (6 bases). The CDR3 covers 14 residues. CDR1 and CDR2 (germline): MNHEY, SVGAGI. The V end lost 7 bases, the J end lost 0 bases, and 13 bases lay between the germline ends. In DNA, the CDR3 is TGTGCCAGCACCAGGGACTCGCGCTCCTACGAGCAGTACTTC. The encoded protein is CASTRDSRSYEQYF.

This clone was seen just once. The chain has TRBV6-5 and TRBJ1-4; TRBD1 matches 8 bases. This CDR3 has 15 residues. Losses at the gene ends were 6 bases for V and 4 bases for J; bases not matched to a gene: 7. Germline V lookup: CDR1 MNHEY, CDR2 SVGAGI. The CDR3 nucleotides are TGTGCCAGCAGATCCGGGACAGGCTATAATGAAAAACTGTTTTTT. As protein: CASRSGTGYNEKLFF.

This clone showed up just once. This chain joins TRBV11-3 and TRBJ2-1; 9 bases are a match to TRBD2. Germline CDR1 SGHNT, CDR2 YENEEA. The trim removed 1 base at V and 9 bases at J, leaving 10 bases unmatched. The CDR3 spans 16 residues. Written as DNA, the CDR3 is TGTGCCAGCAGCTTAGGTCTCCGCGGGGGGGCAAGTGAGCAGTTCTTC. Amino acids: CASSLGLRGGASEQFF.

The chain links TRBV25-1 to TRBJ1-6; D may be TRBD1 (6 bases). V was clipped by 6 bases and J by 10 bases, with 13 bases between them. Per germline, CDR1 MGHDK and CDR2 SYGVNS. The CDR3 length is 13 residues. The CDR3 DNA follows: TGTGCCAGCAGAGCAGGGGAGCGGTCACCCCTCCACTTT. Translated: CASRAGERSPLHF.

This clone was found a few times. DNA for the CDR3: TGTGCCAGCAGCTTCTTCGGGGGGCTTCGGACTGAAGCTTTCTTT. Translating gives CASSFFGGLRTEAFF. This chain joins TRBV11-2 and TRBJ1-1; TRBD1 might be the D (6 bases). Germline values: CDR1 SGHAT, CDR2 FQNNGV. This CDR3 is 15 amino acids long. With 3 bases removed from V and 5 bases from J, the gap between germline ends came to 16 bases.

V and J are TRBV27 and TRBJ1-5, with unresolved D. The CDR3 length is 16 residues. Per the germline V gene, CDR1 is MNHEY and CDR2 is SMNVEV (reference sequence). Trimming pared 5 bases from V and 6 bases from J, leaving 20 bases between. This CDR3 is CASSPLGLPRPQPQHF. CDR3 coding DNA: TGTGCCAGCAGTCCCCTGGGCCTCCCTCGGCCTCAGCCCCAGCATTTT.

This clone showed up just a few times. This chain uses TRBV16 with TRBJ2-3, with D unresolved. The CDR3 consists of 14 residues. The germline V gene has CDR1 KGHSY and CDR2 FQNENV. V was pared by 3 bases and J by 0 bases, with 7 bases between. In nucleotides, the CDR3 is TGTGCCAGCAGCCATAGGAGTAGCACAGATACGCAGTATTTT. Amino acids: CASSHRSSTDTQYF.

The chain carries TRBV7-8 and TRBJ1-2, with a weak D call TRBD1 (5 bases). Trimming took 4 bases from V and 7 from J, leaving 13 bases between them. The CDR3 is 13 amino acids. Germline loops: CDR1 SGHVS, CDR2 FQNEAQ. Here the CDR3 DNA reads TGTGCCAGCAGCTCAATTCAGGGATCTGGCTACACCTTC. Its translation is CASSSIQGSGYTF. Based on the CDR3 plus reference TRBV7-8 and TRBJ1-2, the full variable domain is GAGVSQSPRYKVAKRGQDVALRCDPISGHVSLFWYQQALGQGPEFLTYFQNEAQLDKSGLPSDRFFAERPEGSVSTLKIQRTQQEDSAVYLCASSSIQGSGYTFGSGTRLTVV.

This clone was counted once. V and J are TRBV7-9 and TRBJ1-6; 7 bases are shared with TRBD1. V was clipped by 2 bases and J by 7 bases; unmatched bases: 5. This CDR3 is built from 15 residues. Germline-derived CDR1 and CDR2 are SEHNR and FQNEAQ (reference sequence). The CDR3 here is CASSLQGQKNSPLHF. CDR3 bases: TGTGCCAGCAGCTTACAGGGACAGAAAAATTCACCCCTCCACTTT. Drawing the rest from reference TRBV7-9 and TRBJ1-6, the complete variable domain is DTGVSQNPRHKITKRGQNVTFRCDPISEHNRLYWYRQTLGQGPEFLTYFQNEAQLEKSRLLSDRFSAERPKGSFSTLEIQRTEQGDSAMYLCASSLQGQKNSPLHFGNGTRLTVT.

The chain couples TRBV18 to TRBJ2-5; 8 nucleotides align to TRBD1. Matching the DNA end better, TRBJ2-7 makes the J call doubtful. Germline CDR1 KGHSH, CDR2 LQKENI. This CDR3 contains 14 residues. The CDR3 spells CASSPTGGGYEQYF. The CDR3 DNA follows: TGTGCCAGCTCACCAACAGGGGGAGGCTACGAGCAGTACTTC.

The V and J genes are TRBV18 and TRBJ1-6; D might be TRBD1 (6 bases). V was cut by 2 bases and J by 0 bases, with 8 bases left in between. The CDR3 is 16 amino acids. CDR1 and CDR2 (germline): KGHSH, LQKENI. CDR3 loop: CASSPTDSSYNSPLHF. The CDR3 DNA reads TGTGCCAGCTCACCAACGGACAGCTCCTATAATTCACCCCTCCACTTT.

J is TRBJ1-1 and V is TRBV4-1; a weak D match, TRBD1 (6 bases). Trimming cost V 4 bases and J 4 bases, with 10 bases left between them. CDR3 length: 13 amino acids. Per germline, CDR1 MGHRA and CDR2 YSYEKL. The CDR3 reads CASSPAQGTEAFF. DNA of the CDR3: TGCGCCAGCAGCCCAGCACAGGGCACTGAAGCTTTCTTT.

CDR3 nucleotides: TGTGCCAGCAGCTGGGGGCGGGTCTTCTATGGCTACACCTTC. The encoded protein is CASSWGRVFYGYTF. This chain connects TRBV5-8 to TRBJ1-2; possibly TRBD1 for D (6 bases). The ends were cut back, 3 bases at V and 4 bases at J, with 13 bases in the middle. Germline V gives CDR1 SGHTS, CDR2 YDEGEE. The CDR3 runs 14 residues.